The T cell receptor beta chain described here comes from a study of blood T cell repertoires in COVID-19. Study-wide context: The origin of the acute and convalescent COVID-19 samples was the United States, Italy and Spain. The analysed material was cDNA or gDNA that came from T cells, B-cell-depleted T cells, or PBMCs.

This clone was seen only a few times. Original processing methods: Estimates of nucleated cell counts were drawn from the amplification of reference gene primers. The method was immunoSEQ multiplex PCR; TCRdb's version includes in-frame clones alone and lacks a portion of them. That table supplies the V and J calls and clone size; D and trimming were determined from the DNA. Of fewer than 250,000 clones listed, 75% to 85% are singletons. This CDR3 has 15 amino acids. CDR1 and CDR2 from the germline V gene are LGHDT and YNNKEL (reference sequence). The V gene end was trimmed by 5 bases and the J gene end by 5 bases; junction bases not matched to a gene: 8.

The rearrangement uses TRBV3-1 (or the pseudogene TRBV3-2) and TRBJ2-2; TRBD2 matches 7 bases. The sequence derives from a human donor in a cohort sampled during active COVID-19. What was sequenced was peripheral blood. CDR3: CASSKSGIGTGELFF. DNA for the CDR3: TGTGCCAGCAGCAAAAGCGGGATCGGGACCGGGGAGCTGTTTTTT.